This passage covers 13 T cell receptor beta chains from one sample sequenced in a study of T cells in Graves' hyperthyroidism and ophthalmopathy. Researchers amplified the TCR beta CDR3 regions from RNA transcripts. The TCR CDR3 first-round RT-PCR relied on the HTBI primer set. TCRdb used MiXCR to reprocess the multiplex PCR reads, holding one entry per CDR3 protein. The sample contains hundreds of thousands of distinct CDR3 sequences, approximately 15% of which appear only once. The specimen was blood. All receptors derive from a woman between 18 and 29 years old with Graves' hyperthyroidism.

This clonotype has only a few counts. The rearrangement links TRBV7-2 to TRBJ2-3; 7 nucleotides match TRBD1. Germline V gene data show CDR1 as SGHTA and CDR2 as FQGNSA. With V trimmed by 1 base and J by 0 bases, 10 bases remained unmatched. The CDR3 has 18 residues. The CDR3, as DNA: TGTGCCAGCAGCTTAGTAATGGGGGACAGTTTTAGCACAGATACGCAGTATTTT. It yields the protein CASSLVMGDSFSTDTQYF.

V usage is TRBV20-1 and J usage is TRBJ2-1, with D uncertain. The CDR3 is made up of 11 amino acids. CDR1 and CDR2 (germline): DFQATT, SNEGSKA (reference sequence). V lost 3 bases to trimming and J lost 6 bases, with 6 bases between them. Here the CDR3 reads CSARWGNEQFF. CDR3 DNA: TGCAGTGCTAGGTGGGGCAATGAGCAGTTCTTC.

This chain connects TRBV9 to TRBJ2-1; D might be TRBD1 (5 bases). The V and J ends lost 0 bases and 2 bases respectively, with 15 bases between them. Germline CDR1 SGDLS, CDR2 YYNGEE. There are 17 residues in the CDR3. As DNA, the CDR3 is TGTGCCAGCAGCGTAGTTCAAGGGGCGGCTCCCTACAATGAGCAGTTCTTC. This encodes CASSVVQGAAPYNEQFF.

This clonotype has a count of ten or more. The V and J genes are TRBV6-2 or TRBV6-3 and TRBJ1-1, with D maybe TRBD1 (5 bases). Germline values: CDR1 MNHEY, CDR2 SVGEGT. This CDR3 comprises 17 residues. Trimming removed 6 bases from V and 8 bases from J, with 28 bases in between. The CDR3 protein is CASSGIPGTGGAGEAFF. The DNA of the CDR3 is TGTGCCAGCAGCGGAATCCCCGGGACTGGGGGAGCGGGGGAAGCTTTCTTT.

This clonotype has just a few counts. This chain joins TRBV19 and TRBJ2-3, with 7 positions matching TRBD1. This CDR3 comprises 13 residues. Germline loops: CDR1 LNHDA, CDR2 SQIVND (reference sequence). V was pared by 8 bases and J by 2 bases, with 4 bases of the junction left unmatched. In nucleotides, the CDR3 is TGTGCCAGTGGCGGACAGGCCACAGATACGCAGTATTTT. Its protein is CASGGQATDTQYF.

The chain couples TRBV4-1 to TRBJ1-2, with D perhaps TRBD1 (6 bases). V was cut by 2 bases and J by 4 bases, with 17 bases left in between. Germline CDR1 and CDR2: MGHRA and YSYEKL. The CDR3 has 16 residues. CDR3 region: CASSQPERGSGYGYTF. In DNA form, the CDR3 reads TGCGCCAGCAGCCAACCAGAGAGGGGGAGTGGCTATGGCTACACCTTC.

This clonotype was counted at least ten times. This sequence joins TRBV10-1 and TRBJ2-7; D remains unclear. The CDR3 spans 13 residues. V shed 0 bases and J shed 6 bases, with 9 bases lying between them. The V gene's germline CDR1 is WNHNN and CDR2 SYGVQD (reference sequence). This CDR3 is CASSESLDSEQYF. CDR3 DNA sequence: TGCGCCAGCAGTGAGTCGTTAGACTCCGAGCAGTACTTC.

This clonotype was recorded a few times. The chain has TRBV19 and TRBJ2-7; no clear D. The CDR3 loop spans 16 amino acids. The V gene's germline CDR1 is LNHDA and CDR2 SQIVND (reference sequence). V lost 5 bases to trimming and J lost 3 bases, with 20 bases between them. CDR3 in DNA: TGTGCCAGTAGTTTGATTGGGCCCCCCGGCGGCTACGAGCAGTACTTC. This translates into CASSLIGPPGGYEQYF. Using reference TRBV19 and TRBJ2-7 for the parts outside the CDR3, the full variable domain is DGGITQSPKYLFRKEGQNVTLSCEQNLNHDAMYWYRQDPGQGLRLIYYSQIVNDFQKGDIAEGYSVSREKKESFPLTVTSAQKNPTAFYLCASSLIGPPGGYEQYFGPGTRLTVT.

The V call is TRBV10-3, the J call TRBJ2-2; a weak D match, TRBD1 (7 bases). Trimming took off 9 bases at V and 4 bases at J, with 12 bases between the two ends. Germline assignment: CDR1 ENHRY and CDR2 SYGVKD. This CDR3 comprises 13 residues. This chain's CDR3 is CAMRDSSTGELFF. CDR3 nucleotides: TGTGCCATGCGGGACAGCTCCACCGGGGAGCTGTTTTTT.

A remark on this clonotype: Compared with germline, one end of the junction differs, possibly owing to a read error. The V call is TRBV11-2, the J call TRBJ2-3; D possibly corresponds to TRBD2 (6 bases). The CDR3 covers 15 residues. Germline CDR1 and CDR2: SGHAT and FQNNGV. The chain's CDR3 is CASSLDPGSTDTQYF. The CDR3 nucleotides read TGTGCCAGCAGCTTAGATCCCGGGAGCACAGATACGCAATATTTT.

V usage is TRBV24-1 and J usage is TRBJ2-1; 8 bases are shared with TRBD1. V was clipped by 4 bases and J by 5 bases; unmatched bases: 6. The CDR3 has 15 amino acids. Germline CDR1 is KGHDR and CDR2 is SFDVKD. CDR3 loop: CATSDPPTGDNEQFF. The DNA of the CDR3 is TGTGCCACCAGTGACCCCCCGACAGGGGACAATGAGCAGTTCTTC.

This clonotype was counted ten times or more. This chain uses TRBV18 with TRBJ2-1, with TRBD1 matching 7 bases. The CDR3 spans 13 residues. The V gene end was trimmed by 3 bases and the J gene end by 13 bases; junction bases not matched to a gene: 9. The germline V gene has CDR1 KGHSH and CDR2 LQKENI. The CDR3 protein is CASSPDLQGQQFF. The DNA for the CDR3 is TGTGCCAGCTCACCTGATTTACAGGGGCAACAGTTCTTC.

This chain uses TRBV19 with TRBJ1-1, with D possibly TRBD1 on 5 matching bases. There are 15 residues in the CDR3. Germline CDR1 is LNHDA and CDR2 is SQIVND (reference sequence). V shed 7 bases and J shed 2 bases, with 17 bases lying between them. CDR3 loop: CASTAWTGDNTEAFF. DNA of the CDR3: TGTGCCAGTACTGCGTGGACGGGGGACAACACTGAAGCTTTCTTT. The entire variable domain, with the rest obtained from reference TRBV19 and TRBJ1-1, is as follows: DGGITQSPKYLFRKEGQNVTLSCEQNLNHDAMYWYRQDPGQGLRLIYYSQIVNDFQKGDIAEGYSVSREKKESFPLTVTSAQKNPTAFYLCASTAWTGDNTEAFFGQGTRLTVV.